The following is a T cell receptor (beta chain) sequence with its context. The antigen remains unidentified. Assay: immunoSEQ multiplex PCR; the TCRdb copy retains only in-frame clones and omits some. The sample includes 15,000 to 25,000 clones, 80% to 95% of them seen just once. The entry originates in a study of T cells in localized non-small cell lung cancer. Study-wide findings and caveats: Uninvolved adjacent lung had more T cell clonality than any other tissue, topping tumor. Longer overall survival associated with higher blood T cell density; shorter survival with higher adjacent-lung clonality. When the top 100 tumor clones were examined, a median about 60 of them also appeared in the adjacent lung, which was paired and uninvolved.

CDR1 is SEHNR and CDR2 is FQNEAQ in the germline V gene (reference sequence). This CDR3 contains 17 residues. V lost 5 bases to trimming and J lost 3 bases; unmatched junction nucleotides: 16. This TCR was recovered from a male donor older than 55 with stage I squamous cell lung carcinoma. The sample here was peripheral blood, taken before any cancer treatment. The chain links TRBV7-9 to TRBJ2-7; TRBD2 matches 7 bases. The CDR3 region is CASSPLPQSGTHYEQYF. The CDR3 region has the DNA TGTGCCAGCAGCCCCCTCCCCCAAAGCGGGACTCACTACGAGCAGTACTTC.